This entry is about one T cell receptor beta chain. This clonotype was seen just once. Its antigen remains undetermined. This may be a read error: a much more frequent sequence differs by one nucleotide. The library came from multiplex PCR. The run used an Illumina HiSeq 4000. TCR beta libraries were built with iRepertoire HTBI primers and Arm-PCR amplification of CDR3 regions. Gel purification was performed on PCR products prior to sequencing. The original pipeline was this. Gene usage analysis of CDR3 amino acid clonotypes used the 62 TRBV and around 14 TRBJ segments found across samples. COPE and FqMerger were used to merge filtered high-quality paired reads into contigs. Contigs were aligned with BLAST to IMGT TRBV, TRBD and TRBJ reference genes, and CDR3 was defined per IMGT. Any clonotype with a frequency above 0.1% was classified as a highly expanded clone. Shannon entropy served as the measure of repertoire diversity, while the Gini coefficient captured V-J evenness. Public clonotypes were defined as clonotypes shared by more than one individual. TCRdb reanalyzed the raw reads on its own, using fastp at Q25 for trimming and MiXCR for clone calling, and kept in-frame beta chains. Each CDR3 protein appears once, grouped with its most common genes and DNA. These V and J calls rely on TCRdb rather than the paper's analysis. The sample table shows about 470,000 distinct CDR3 sequences, and around 20% are seen once. The ten largest make up about 7.8% of the sample.

Taken with the paper, the label for time point translates to: persistent/refractory GD, antithyroid drugs over 5 years with positive TRAb. For both TCR sequencing and RNA sequencing, RNA was extracted from PBMCs using TRIzol. The diagnosis of Graves' disease was made according to American Thyroid Association guidelines. The patients came from an endocrinology department in Xi'an, China. From each patient, around 9.3 milliliters of peripheral blood was collected into an EDTA anticoagulant tube. PBMCs were isolated by Ficoll Paque Plus density gradient separation without further T cell sorting. An Agilent 2100 Bioanalyzer and agarose gel were used to check RNA quality, while a NanoDrop 2000 measured RNA concentration. The data derive from a study of regulatory T cells in long-lasting Graves disease (dated by TCRdb to the early 2020s). For the wider study: Persistent Graves' disease was defined as persistently positive TSH receptor autoantibodies together with antithyroid drug treatment for over 5 years. This study used TCR sequencing and RNA sequencing of peripheral blood to compare persistent Graves' disease patients against newly diagnosed Graves' disease patients. The study was registered as a clinical trial and conducted in China. A total of roughly 35 samples underwent TCR sequencing: some 13 from persistent and roughly 20 from newly diagnosed Graves' disease patients. Antithyroid drugs had been taken for 10 to 13 years on average by persistent Graves' disease patients in the clinical cohort.

General study outcomes and caveats: Compared with newly diagnosed patients, patients with persistent Graves' disease had lower TCR Shannon entropy and fewer highly expanded clones, which suggests clonal expansion. Preferential use of TRBV28, TRBJ1-2 and TRBJ2-5 was observed in persistent disease, whereas TRBV20-1 and TRBJ2-1 were favored in newly diagnosed disease. Sequencing and analysis were restricted to the TCR beta chain. Only peripheral blood was studied, because thyroid tissue, the primary lesion, was inaccessible. The small sample size was acknowledged by the authors as a limitation that may reduce accuracy. Patients with persistent disease shared more public clonotypes (about 2,500) than newly diagnosed patients did (more than 900).

V is clipped by 6 bases and J by 3 bases, and the sequence between their germline boundaries is 17 bases long. Taken from cysteine to phenylalanine, the CDR3 has 15 residues. Only the CDR3 region is kept as DNA, spanning 45 bases read in frame from base 1. The receptor chain draws on TRBV12-3 or TRBV12-4 and TRBJ2-5; the D segment could be TRBD2, given 7 matching bases. The specimen comprised peripheral blood mononuclear cells (PBMCs), sampled when the disease was refractory, from a patient treated with antithyroid drugs. This receptor was identified in a female donor with Graves disease. The bases are TGTGCCAGCAGACCGATAGGGGGAGGGAAAGAGACCCAGTACTTC. This is translated as CASRPIGGGKETQYF.